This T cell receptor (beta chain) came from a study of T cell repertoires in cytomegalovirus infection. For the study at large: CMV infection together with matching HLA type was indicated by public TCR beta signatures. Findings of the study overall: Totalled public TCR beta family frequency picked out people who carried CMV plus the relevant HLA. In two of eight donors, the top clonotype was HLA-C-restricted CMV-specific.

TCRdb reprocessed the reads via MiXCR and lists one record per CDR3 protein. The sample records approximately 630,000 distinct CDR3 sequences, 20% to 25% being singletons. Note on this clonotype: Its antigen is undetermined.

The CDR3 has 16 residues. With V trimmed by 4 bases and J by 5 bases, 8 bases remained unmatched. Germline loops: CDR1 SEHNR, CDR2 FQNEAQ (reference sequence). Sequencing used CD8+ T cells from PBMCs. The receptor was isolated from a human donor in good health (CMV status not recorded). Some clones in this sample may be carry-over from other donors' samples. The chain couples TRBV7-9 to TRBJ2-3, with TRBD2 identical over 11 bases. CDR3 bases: TGTGCCAGCAGCTCCCCTACTAGCGGGGGAAGAGATACGCAGTATTTT. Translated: CASSSPTSGGRDTQYF.